The subject of this entry is one T cell receptor (beta chain). These data are taken from a study of CD8 T cells in Susac syndrome. An amount of RNA that ranged from roughly 0.5 to 1 ug was reverse transcribed with random hexamers. In TCRdb, the immunoSEQ multiplex PCR reads were re-called with MiXCR into one record per CDR3 protein. The data show about 160,000 distinct CDR3 sequences, around 94% seen once. The patients who served as multiple sclerosis controls were treatment-naive and had stable or active relapsing-remitting disease that fulfilled the revised McDonald criteria. Negative magnetic isolation gave CD8+ and CD4+ cells; FACS enriched CD8+ TEMRA. The length of the CDR3 is 14 residues. V was cut by 3 bases and J by 1 base, with 12 bases left in between. The V gene's germline CDR1 is GTSNPN and CDR2 SVGIG (reference sequence).

The material sequenced was CD4+ T cells from PBMCs. This chain connects TRBV30 to TRBJ1-1; D gene uncertain. The receptor comes from a human donor with multiple sclerosis. The CDR3 region is CAWSLHIPNTEAFF. CDR3 coding DNA: TGTGCCTGGAGCCTTCACATACCGAACACTGAAGCTTTCTTT.